These 32 T cell receptor beta chains were sequenced from one sample in a study of chemoradiotherapy in HPV16-positive cancers (dated 2022 in TCRdb). The library was prepared using the immunoSEQ multiplex PCR assay. Not all clones reach the TCRdb copy of this immuneACCESS table, which keeps in-frame sequences only. Checked studies attribute under half of the gap to unresolved V genes and leave the rest unexplained. In this sample the table shows some 34,000 clones, roughly 86% of which occur a single time. In total, the top ten clones hold roughly 2.2% of the sample. This sample comprised blood, obtained from a patient who underwent chemoradiotherapy. The origin of the receptors is a human donor with HPV-associated anogenital cancer.

The rearrangement uses TRBV7-2 and TRBJ1-2, with 10 bases that match TRBD1. Germline lookup yields CDR1 SGHTA and CDR2 FQGNSA. The V gene end was trimmed by 3 bases and the J gene end by 6 bases; junction bases not matched to a gene: 4. CDR3 length: 14 residues. In DNA form, the CDR3 reads TGTGCCAGCAGCTTGGGGACAGGGGCAAATGGCTACACCTTC. Its protein is CASSLGTGANGYTF.

This chain joins TRBV7-8 and TRBJ2-7; TRBD1 aligns across 11 bases. The germline CDR1 and CDR2 sequences are SGHVS and FQNEAQ. V was pared by 5 bases and J by 2 bases, with 2 bases of the junction left unmatched. The CDR3 extends over 14 amino acids. The CDR3 region has the DNA TGTGCCAGCAGCCCGGGACAGGGGGCCTACGAGCAGTACTTC. As protein: CASSPGQGAYEQYF.

This clone was detected once. V is TRBV7-6 and J is TRBJ1-6, with 7 bases fitting TRBD1. J lost 0 bases, V lost 5 bases, and 19 bases had no gene match. The V gene's germline CDR1 is SGHVS and CDR2 FNYEAQ. The CDR3 spans 21 residues. CDR3 residues: CASSRSAPGQREPSYNSPLHF. CDR3 coding DNA: TGTGCCAGCAGCCGAAGCGCTCCGGGACAGCGAGAACCCTCCTATAATTCACCCCTCCACTTT.

The gene calls are TRBV4-3 and TRBJ2-6, with TRBD2 as a possible D gene (5 bases). Germline CDR1 is LGHNA and CDR2 is YSLEER. The CDR3 contains 16 residues. Deletions cut 0 bases from V and 2 bases from J, with 8 bases between. CDR3 protein: CASSQDSGAGANVLTF. The DNA for the CDR3 is TGCGCCAGCAGCCAAGATTCCGGGGCTGGGGCCAACGTCCTGACTTTC.

V and J are TRBV20-1 and TRBJ2-7; TRBD1 aligns across 7 bases. Germline V gives CDR1 DFQATT, CDR2 SNEGSKA (reference sequence). The ends lost 3 bases at V and 4 bases at J; junction bases unmatched: 0. The CDR3 spans 11 residues. The CDR3 spells CSARTGYEQYF. The CDR3 DNA sequence: TGCAGTGCTAGGACAGGGTACGAGCAGTACTTC.

The chain joins TRBV4-3 to TRBJ2-2; 8 bases are a match to TRBD2. The junction had 10 bases not matched to a gene; V was cut back by 5 bases and J by 2 bases. This CDR3 spans 17 amino acids. Germline CDR1 is LGHNA and CDR2 is YSLEER. CDR3 sequence: CASSRGLAITNTGELFF. The CDR3 bases are TGCGCCAGCAGCAGAGGACTAGCAATAACAAACACCGGGGAGCTGTTTTTT.

This clone was recorded once. V usage is TRBV7-9 and J usage is TRBJ2-3; 12 positions agree with TRBD2. The CDR3 extends over 16 amino acids. Germline-derived CDR1 and CDR2 are SEHNR and FQNEAQ (reference sequence). V lost 5 bases to trimming and J lost 3 bases; unmatched junction nucleotides: 6. CDR3 loop: CASSLGTSGPTDTQYF. The CDR3 DNA reads as TGTGCCAGCAGCCTTGGGACTAGCGGGCCTACAGATACGCAGTATTTT.

CDR3 amino acids: CASKGMAYTNYGYTF. The DNA for the CDR3 is TGTGCCAGCAAAGGAATGGCTTATACTAACTATGGCTACACCTTC. This chain uses TRBV6-5 with TRBJ1-2; D is unresolved. V gave up 7 bases and J gave up 0 bases, with 15 bases separating them. This CDR3 is built from 15 residues. From germline, CDR1 is MNHEY and CDR2 SVGAGI.

This clone was picked up a small number of times. The V call is TRBV6-1, the J call TRBJ1-5; no clear D gene. Deletions cut 6 bases from V and 4 bases from J, with 16 bases between. The length of the CDR3 is 15 residues. Germline loops: CDR1 MNHNS, CDR2 SASEGT. The CDR3 coding sequence is TGTGCCAGCAGGGGCAGGTCCGTCCCTAATCAGCCCCAGCATTTT. It yields the protein CASRGRSVPNQPQHF.

The gene calls are TRBV13 and TRBJ2-3; 11 bases map to TRBD2. CDR1 and CDR2 (germline): PRHDT, FYEKMQ (reference sequence). The CDR3 sequence is 17 residues long. V trimming: 1 base; J trimming: 4 bases; junction bases outside the gene matches: 7. CDR3 bases: TGTGCCAGCAGCTTAGCATCGACTAGCGGGGTCGCAGATACGCAGTATTTT. Its protein is CASSLASTSGVADTQYF.

CDR3 sequence: CASSGGIEGFEKLFF. The CDR3 bases are TGTGCCAGCAGTGGGGGGATCGAGGGGTTCGAAAAACTGTTTTTT. This chain joins TRBV27 and TRBJ1-4; the D gene is possibly TRBD1 (5 bases). V was trimmed by 5 bases and J by 8 bases, leaving 18 bases between them. The germline V gene encodes CDR1 MNHEY and CDR2 SMNVEV (reference sequence). The CDR3 has 15 residues.

The V call is TRBV7-9, the J call TRBJ1-2; D uncertain. Germline lookup yields CDR1 SEHNR and CDR2 FQNEAQ (reference sequence). This CDR3 contains 13 residues. Trimming removed 0 bases at V and 3 bases at J, with 5 bases between. Here the CDR3 reads CASSLAEYYGYTF. In DNA, the CDR3 is TGTGCCAGCAGCTTAGCGGAATACTATGGCTACACCTTC.

The chain is built from TRBV5-1 and TRBJ1-2; D is possibly TRBD1 (5 bases). The V end lost 1 base, the J end lost 6 bases, and 13 bases lay between the germline ends. The CDR3 has 14 amino acids. CDR1 and CDR2 from the germline V gene are SGHRS and YFSETQ. CDR3 sequence (DNA): TGCGCCAGCAGCTTGAGGGTGGGGCAGGATGGCTACACCTTC. Its protein is CASSLRVGQDGYTF.

J is TRBJ1-5 and V is TRBV29-1, with D possibly TRBD1 on 6 matching bases. Per the germline V gene, CDR1 is SQVTM and CDR2 is ANQGSEA. The CDR3 sequence is 12 residues long. The V gene lost 0 bases and the J gene lost 6 bases, with 6 bases spanning the gap. CDR3 in amino acids: CSVEEGGQPQHF. The CDR3, as DNA: TGCAGCGTTGAAGAAGGGGGTCAGCCCCAGCATTTT.

The chain joins TRBV7-6 to TRBJ1-5; TRBD1 is a possible D gene (6 bases). There are 16 residues in the CDR3. Germline CDR1 SGHVS, CDR2 FNYEAQ. V gave up 5 bases and J gave up 0 bases, with 14 bases separating them. DNA of the CDR3: TGTGCCAGCAGCCCGGGGGCAGACGATAGCAATCAGCCCCAGCATTTT. Encoded protein: CASSPGADDSNQPQHF.

V and J are TRBV6-5 and TRBJ1-2; TRBD1 matches at 8 bases. After removal of 4 bases from V and 4 bases from J, the junction contained 11 bases not matched to a gene. CDR3 length equals 16 residues. CDR1 and CDR2 from the germline V gene are MNHEY and SVGAGI. The CDR3 is CASSSTGAGLGYGYTF. The DNA of the CDR3 is TGTGCCAGCAGTTCGACAGGGGCTGGGCTTGGCTATGGCTACACCTTC.

This clone was seen just once. The chain employs TRBV18 and TRBJ2-1; D remains unclear. Trimming pared 3 bases from V and 7 bases from J, leaving 7 bases between. The CDR3 sequence is 12 residues long. The germline V gene has CDR1 KGHSH and CDR2 LQKENI. The CDR3 DNA is TGTGCCAGCTCACCCGCGCTGAATGAGCAGTTCTTC. Translating gives CASSPALNEQFF. Full variable domain (outside the CDR3, taken from reference TRBV18 and TRBJ2-1): NAGVMQNPRHLVRRRGQEARLRCSPMKGHSHVYWYRQLPEEGLKFMVYLQKENIIDESGMPKERFSAEFPKEGPSILRIQQVVRGDSAAYFCASSPALNEQFFGPGTRLTVL.

The chain recombines TRBV19 with TRBJ1-5, with 8 bases aligning to TRBD1. CDR1 is LNHDA, CDR2 SQIVND, per germline (reference sequence). This CDR3 is 14 amino acids long. Unmatched junction bases numbered 10, after V lost 11 bases and J lost 4 bases. The CDR3 DNA sequence: TGTGCCGGTGGCCCCACAGGGGGTAATCAGCCCCAGCATTTT. Translation gives CAGGPTGGNQPQHF.

The genes are TRBV5-4 and TRBJ2-7; TRBD1 is a possible D gene (6 bases). The V and J ends lost 3 bases and 9 bases respectively, with 10 bases between them. Germline-derived CDR1 and CDR2 are SGHNT and YYREEE (reference sequence). The CDR3 is 11 amino acids. The CDR3 loop is CASSSQGRQYF. CDR3 coding DNA: TGTGCCAGCAGCTCACAGGGACGGCAGTACTTC.

The V gene is TRBV5-1, the J gene TRBJ2-1, with D uncertain. Trimming removed 5 bases at V and 4 bases at J, with 16 bases between. CDR1 is SGHRS and CDR2 is YFSETQ in the germline V gene. The CDR3 is 15 residues long. DNA of the CDR3: TGCGCCAGCAGTTTTGACGGGCAGGATTACAATGAGCAGTTCTTC. This gives the protein CASSFDGQDYNEQFF.

This clone came up once. This rearrangement joins TRBV5-1 to TRBJ2-3; 9 nucleotides agree with TRBD2. J was trimmed by 3 bases and V by 0 bases; bases with no gene match: 8. Germline CDR1 reads SGHRS; CDR2 reads YFSETQ. This CDR3 is built from 17 residues. The CDR3 region is CASSLAGGGGATDTQYF. DNA of the CDR3: TGCGCCAGCAGCTTGGCCGGGGGCGGGGGGGCTACAGATACGCAGTATTTT.

V usage is TRBV19 and J usage is TRBJ2-7; 8 positions agree with TRBD1. The germline gives CDR1 LNHDA, CDR2 SQIVND (reference sequence). This CDR3 has 16 amino acids. V trimming: 8 bases; J trimming: 6 bases; junction bases outside the gene matches: 18. For the CDR3, the DNA is TGTGCCAGTGGCGCCGCCCTCGGACAGGGTTTGAGCGAGCAGTACTTC. Amino acid sequence: CASGAALGQGLSEQYF. The full variable domain, in which reference TRBV19 and TRBJ2-7 provide the parts outside the CDR3, is DGGITQSPKYLFRKEGQNVTLSCEQNLNHDAMYWYRQDPGQGLRLIYYSQIVNDFQKGDIAEGYSVSREKKESFPLTVTSAQKNPTAFYLCASGAALGQGLSEQYFGPGTRLTVT.

This chain connects TRBV7-2 to TRBJ2-1; no clear D gene. This CDR3 is built from 13 residues. Germline CDR1 reads SGHTA; CDR2 reads FQGNSA. The V end was cut by 1 base, the J end by 5 bases, with 6 bases between. The CDR3 DNA follows: TGTGCCAGCAGCTTAGGGAGAAACAATGAGCAGTTCTTC. Translating it yields CASSLGRNNEQFF.

As DNA, the CDR3 is TGTGCCAGTAGTCTCGACAGGATTAATAACTATGGCTACACCTTC. Its protein product is CASSLDRINNYGYTF. The rearrangement joins TRBV19 to TRBJ1-2; possible D gene TRBD1, 6 bases. The CDR3 runs to 15 residues. V was cut by 5 bases and J by 1 base, with 14 bases left in between. Germline CDR1 and CDR2: LNHDA and SQIVND (reference sequence).

This chain joins TRBV19 and TRBJ2-2; D is uncertain. Per germline, CDR1 LNHDA and CDR2 SQIVND (reference sequence). Trimming removed 5 bases from V and 1 base from J, with 8 bases in between. CDR3 length: 14 residues. For the CDR3, the DNA is TGTGCCAGTAGTCAGGCCGAGAACACCGGGGAGCTGTTTTTT. It is translated as CASSQAENTGELFF. The full variable domain, in which reference TRBV19 and TRBJ2-2 provide the parts outside the CDR3, is DGGITQSPKYLFRKEGQNVTLSCEQNLNHDAMYWYRQDPGQGLRLIYYSQIVNDFQKGDIAEGYSVSREKKESFPLTVTSAQKNPTAFYLCASSQAENTGELFFGEGSRLTVL.

This clone is a singleton in its sample. The chain carries TRBV7-9 and TRBJ1-1; 7 nucleotides agree with TRBD1. V gave up 3 bases and J gave up 6 bases; unmatched junction bases: 7. Germline CDR1 is SEHNR and CDR2 is FQNEAQ (reference sequence). This CDR3 comprises 14 residues. The CDR3 nucleotides read TGTGCCAGCAGCTTCTTCGACAGGGCCGCTGAAGCTTTCTTT. Its translation: CASSFFDRAAEAFF.

V usage is TRBV7-3 and J usage is TRBJ2-3; 8 bases align to TRBD2. V shed 5 bases, J shed 1 base, and the junction held 8 bases outside the gene matches. This CDR3 has 16 residues. From germline, CDR1 is SGHTA and CDR2 FQGTGA. The CDR3 reads CASSPPGTSGTDTQYF. CDR3 sequence (DNA): TGTGCCAGCAGCCCCCCAGGGACTAGTGGCACAGATACGCAGTATTTT.

The chain uses TRBV4-3 and TRBJ1-1, with D perhaps matching TRBD1 (5 bases). This CDR3 region has 15 residues. Trimming stripped 0 bases from V and 7 bases from J, with 15 bases between. Germline CDR1 LGHNA, CDR2 YSLEER. CDR3 in DNA: TGCGCCAGCAGCCAAGATTACCGGGACTCGGGTGAAGCTTTCTTT. It yields the protein CASSQDYRDSGEAFF.

The chain is built from TRBV5-8 and TRBJ2-3; D unresolved. Germline assignment: CDR1 SGHTS and CDR2 YDEGEE. This CDR3 has 15 residues. The V end was cut by 0 bases, the J end by 2 bases, with 10 bases between. CDR3 protein: CASSLGGIHTDTQYF. CDR3 nucleotides: TGTGCCAGCAGCTTGGGGGGAATCCACACAGATACGCAGTATTTT.

The chain has TRBV11-2 and TRBJ2-7; TRBD1 aligns across 7 bases. The CDR3 has 14 amino acids. Germline V CDR1 and CDR2: SGHAT, FQNNGV. J was trimmed by 9 bases and V by 4 bases; bases with no gene match: 12. The CDR3 nucleotides read TGTGCCAGCAGCTCCCTAAGGGGGCGTTCGTGGCAGTACTTC. It is translated as CASSSLRGRSWQYF.

The chain joins TRBV19 to TRBJ2-7; weak D call: TRBD1 (5 bases). Germline CDR1 and CDR2: LNHDA and SQIVND (reference sequence). This CDR3 region has 13 residues. V was pared by 7 bases and J by 3 bases, with 13 bases between. CDR3 amino acids: CASIGQGSYEQYF. CDR3 coding DNA: TGTGCCAGTATCGGGCAGGGAAGCTACGAGCAGTACTTC. Complete variable domain (other parts from reference TRBV19 and TRBJ2-7): DGGITQSPKYLFRKEGQNVTLSCEQNLNHDAMYWYRQDPGQGLRLIYYSQIVNDFQKGDIAEGYSVSREKKESFPLTVTSAQKNPTAFYLCASIGQGSYEQYFGPGTRLTVT.

The genes are TRBV2 and TRBJ1-2; D is perhaps TRBD1 (6 bases). CDR1 and CDR2 from the germline V gene are SNHLY and FYNNEI. V gave up 3 bases and J gave up 2 bases, with 10 bases separating them. The CDR3 spans 14 residues. CDR3 region: CASSDTTGNYGYTF. The CDR3, as DNA: TGTGCCAGCAGTGACACAACAGGGAACTATGGCTACACCTTC. Full variable domain (remainder filled in from reference TRBV2 and TRBJ1-2): EPEVTQTPSHQVTQMGQEVILRCVPISNHLYFYWYRQILGQKVEFLVSFYNNEISEKSEIFDDQFSVERPDGSNFTLKIRSTKLEDSAMYFCASSDTTGNYGYTFGSGTRLTVV.